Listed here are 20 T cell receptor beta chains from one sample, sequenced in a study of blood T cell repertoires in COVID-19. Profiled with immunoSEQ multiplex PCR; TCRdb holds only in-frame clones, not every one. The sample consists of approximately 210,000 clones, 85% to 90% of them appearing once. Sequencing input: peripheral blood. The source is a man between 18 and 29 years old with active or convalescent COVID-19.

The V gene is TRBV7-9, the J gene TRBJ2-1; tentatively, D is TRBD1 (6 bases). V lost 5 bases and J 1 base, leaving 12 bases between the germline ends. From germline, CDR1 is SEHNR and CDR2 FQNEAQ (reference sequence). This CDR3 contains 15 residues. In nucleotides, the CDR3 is TGTGCCAGCAGCGCCGGACAGACTTCCTACAATGAGCAGTTCTTC. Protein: CASSAGQTSYNEQFF.

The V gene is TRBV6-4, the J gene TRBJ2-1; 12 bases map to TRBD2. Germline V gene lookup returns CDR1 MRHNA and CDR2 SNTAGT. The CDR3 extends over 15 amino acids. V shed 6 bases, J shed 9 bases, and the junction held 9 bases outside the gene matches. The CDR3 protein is CASSPHASGRGEQFF. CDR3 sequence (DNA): TGTGCCAGCAGCCCCCATGCTAGCGGGAGGGGTGAGCAGTTCTTC.

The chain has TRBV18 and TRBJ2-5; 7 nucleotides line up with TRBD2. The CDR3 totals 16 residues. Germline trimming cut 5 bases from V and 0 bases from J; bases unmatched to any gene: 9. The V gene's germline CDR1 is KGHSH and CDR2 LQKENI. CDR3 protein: CASSRTWGGNQETQYF. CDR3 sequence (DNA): TGTGCCAGCTCAAGGACTTGGGGAGGGAACCAAGAGACCCAGTACTTC. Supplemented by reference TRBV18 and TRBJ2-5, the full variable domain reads NAGVMQNPRHLVRRRGQEARLRCSPMKGHSHVYWYRQLPEEGLKFMVYLQKENIIDESGMPKERFSAEFPKEGPSILRIQQVVRGDSAAYFCASSRTWGGNQETQYFGPGTRLLVL.

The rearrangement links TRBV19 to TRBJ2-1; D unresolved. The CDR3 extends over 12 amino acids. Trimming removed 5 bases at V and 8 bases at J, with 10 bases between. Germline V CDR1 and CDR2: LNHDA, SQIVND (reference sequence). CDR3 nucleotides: TGTGCCAGTAGTTTAATCCCCCATGAGCAGTTCTTC. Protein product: CASSLIPHEQFF.

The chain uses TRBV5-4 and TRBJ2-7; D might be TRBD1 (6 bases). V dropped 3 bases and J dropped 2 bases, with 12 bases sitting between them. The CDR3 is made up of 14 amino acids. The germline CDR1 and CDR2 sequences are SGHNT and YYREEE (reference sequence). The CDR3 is CASSSTGLTYEQYF. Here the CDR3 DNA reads TGTGCCAGCAGCTCGACAGGACTTACCTACGAGCAGTACTTC.

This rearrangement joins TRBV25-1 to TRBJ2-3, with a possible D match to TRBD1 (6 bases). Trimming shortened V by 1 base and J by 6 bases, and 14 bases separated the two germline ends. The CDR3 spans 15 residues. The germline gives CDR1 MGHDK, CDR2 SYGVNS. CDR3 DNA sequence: TGTGCCAGCAGTGAATTGTCAGGGGCGGGTGATACGCAGTATTTT. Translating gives CASSELSGAGDTQYF.

CDR3 DNA sequence: TGTGCCAGCAGCCACAGGGAAAGAACCACTGAAGCTTTCTTT. This gives the protein CASSHRERTTEAFF. V is TRBV7-8 and J is TRBJ1-1; TRBD1 might be the D (6 bases). Between the trimmed V and J ends, which lost 5 bases and 4 bases, there was a span of 14 bases. The CDR3 covers 14 residues. CDR1 and CDR2 from the germline V gene are SGHVS and FQNEAQ.

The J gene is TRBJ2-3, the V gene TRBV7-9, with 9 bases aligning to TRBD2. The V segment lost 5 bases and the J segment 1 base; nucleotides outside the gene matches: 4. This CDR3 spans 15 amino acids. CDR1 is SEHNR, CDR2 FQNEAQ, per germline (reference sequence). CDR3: CASSPLAGRTDTQYF. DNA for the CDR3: TGTGCCAGCAGCCCCCTAGCGGGACGCACAGATACGCAGTATTTT.

CDR3 amino acids: CASSVAGANGYTF. The CDR3 DNA sequence: TGTGCCAGCAGCGTAGCAGGGGCAAATGGCTACACCTTC. The gene calls are TRBV9 and TRBJ1-2; TRBD1 is a possible D gene (6 bases). V dropped 0 bases and J dropped 6 bases, with 9 bases sitting between them. Germline CDR1 reads SGDLS; CDR2 reads YYNGEE. This CDR3 comprises 13 residues. The whole variable domain, filled in from reference TRBV9 and TRBJ1-2, reads DSGVTQTPKHLITATGQRVTLRCSPRSGDLSVYWYQQSLDQGLQFLIQYYNGEERAKGNILERFSAQQFPDLHSELNLSSLELGDSALYFCASSVAGANGYTFGSGTRLTVV.

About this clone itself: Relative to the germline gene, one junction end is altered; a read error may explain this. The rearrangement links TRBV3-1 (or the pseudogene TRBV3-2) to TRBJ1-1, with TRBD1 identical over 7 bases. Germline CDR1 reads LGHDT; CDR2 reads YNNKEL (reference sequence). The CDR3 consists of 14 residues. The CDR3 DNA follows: TGTGCCAGCAGCCAAAGAGGCCAAAAGACAGGGCTAAGATTT. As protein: CASSQRGQKTGLRF.

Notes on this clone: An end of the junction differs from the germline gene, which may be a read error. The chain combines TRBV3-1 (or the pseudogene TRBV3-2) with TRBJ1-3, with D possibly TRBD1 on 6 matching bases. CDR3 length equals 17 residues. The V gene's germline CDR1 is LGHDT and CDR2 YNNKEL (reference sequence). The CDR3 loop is CASSQGGGAGVRNIIYF. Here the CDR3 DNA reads TGTGCCAGCAGCCAAGGGGGGGGCGCGGGCGTACGAAACATCATATATTTT.

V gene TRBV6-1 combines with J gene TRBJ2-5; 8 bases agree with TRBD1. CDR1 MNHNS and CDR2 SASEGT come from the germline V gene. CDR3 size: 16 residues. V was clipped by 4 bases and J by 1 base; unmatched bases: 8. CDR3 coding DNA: TGTGCCAGCAGTGGTAGGGACAGGCGCTTCCAAGAGACCCAGTACTTC. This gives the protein CASSGRDRRFQETQYF.

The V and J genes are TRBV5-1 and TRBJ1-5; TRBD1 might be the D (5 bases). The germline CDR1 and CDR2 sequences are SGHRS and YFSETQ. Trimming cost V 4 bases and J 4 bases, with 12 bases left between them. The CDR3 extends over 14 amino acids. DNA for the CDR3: TGCGCCAGCAGCCCCGGGACTGAGAATCAGCCCCAGCATTTT. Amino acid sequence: CASSPGTENQPQHF.

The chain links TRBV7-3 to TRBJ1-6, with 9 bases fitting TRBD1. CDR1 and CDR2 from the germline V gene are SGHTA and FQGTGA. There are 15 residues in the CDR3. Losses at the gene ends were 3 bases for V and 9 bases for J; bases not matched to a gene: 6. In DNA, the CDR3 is TGTGCCAGCAGCTTGGACAGGGGAAAGGGTTCACCCCTCCACTTT. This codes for CASSLDRGKGSPLHF.

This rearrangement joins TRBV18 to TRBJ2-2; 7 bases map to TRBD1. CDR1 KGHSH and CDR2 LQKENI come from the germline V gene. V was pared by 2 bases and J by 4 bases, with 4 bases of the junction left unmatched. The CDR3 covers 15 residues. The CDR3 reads CASSPASGGTGELFF. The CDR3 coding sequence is TGTGCCAGCTCACCAGCGTCAGGGGGCACCGGGGAGCTGTTTTTT.

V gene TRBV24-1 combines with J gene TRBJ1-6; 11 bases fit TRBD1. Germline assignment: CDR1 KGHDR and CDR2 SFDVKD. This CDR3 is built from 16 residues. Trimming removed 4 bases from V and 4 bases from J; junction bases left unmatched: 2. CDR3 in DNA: TGTGCCACCAGTGACGGACAGGGGGCTTATAATTCACCCCTCCACTTT. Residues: CATSDGQGAYNSPLHF.

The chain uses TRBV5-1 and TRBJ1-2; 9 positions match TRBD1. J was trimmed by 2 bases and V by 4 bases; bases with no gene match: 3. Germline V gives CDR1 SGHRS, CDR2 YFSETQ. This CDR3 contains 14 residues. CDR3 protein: CASSEGTGNYGYTF. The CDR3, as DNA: TGCGCCAGCAGCGAGGGGACAGGGAACTATGGCTACACCTTC.

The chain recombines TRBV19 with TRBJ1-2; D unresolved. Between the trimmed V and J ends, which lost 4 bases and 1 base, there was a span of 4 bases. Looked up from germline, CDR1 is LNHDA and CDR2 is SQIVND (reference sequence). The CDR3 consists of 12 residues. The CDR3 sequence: CASSKSNYGYTF. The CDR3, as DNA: TGTGCCAGTAGTAAGAGTAACTATGGCTACACCTTC.

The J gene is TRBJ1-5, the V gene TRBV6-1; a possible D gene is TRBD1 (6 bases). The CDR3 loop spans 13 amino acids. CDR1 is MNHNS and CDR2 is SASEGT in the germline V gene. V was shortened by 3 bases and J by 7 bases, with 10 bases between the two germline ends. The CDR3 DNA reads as TGTGCCAGCAGTGAGGGGGCAAGGCAGCCCCAGCATTTT. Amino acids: CASSEGARQPQHF.

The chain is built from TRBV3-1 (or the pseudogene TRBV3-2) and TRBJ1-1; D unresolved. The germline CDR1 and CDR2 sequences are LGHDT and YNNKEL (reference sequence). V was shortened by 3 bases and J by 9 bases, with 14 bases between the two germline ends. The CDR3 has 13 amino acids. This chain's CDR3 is CASSQSGAKKAFF. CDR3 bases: TGTGCCAGCAGCCAGTCAGGCGCAAAAAAAGCTTTCTTT.